The entry that follows covers one T cell receptor beta chain sequence. Its antigen is not known. This specimen comes from a study of blood T cell dynamics during melanoma immunotherapy. Study-wide context: Standard first-line treatment here was pembrolizumab or nivolumab plus ipilimumab in metastatic melanoma. Study-level results: Cell-free DNA CDR3 sequences most resembled the immune-effector CD8+ subset, which was also most clonal.

The protocol was immunoSEQ multiplex PCR, while the TCRdb copy is restricted to in-frame clones and leaves out a portion. Among about 16,000 clones listed, 94% were seen once. Sample time point: week 3, after first cycle of checkpoint inhibitor. Blood was drawn before treatment and at week 3 after checkpoint blockade. Germline V gene lookup returns CDR1 SGHAT and CDR2 FQNNGV. The ends lost 0 bases at V and 0 bases at J; junction bases unmatched: 14. CDR3 length: 20 residues. This clonotype was sampled from a human donor with melanoma. The chain recombines TRBV11-2 with TRBJ2-7; TRBD2 agrees at 10 bases. Sample: effector memory CD8+ T cells from blood, taken from a patient treated with checkpoint blockade. This CDR3 is CASSLDRARTSGLSSYEQYF. CDR3 sequence (DNA): TGTGCCAGCAGCTTAGATCGAGCCCGGACTAGCGGTTTAAGCTCCTACGAGCAGTACTTC. The full variable domain, in which reference TRBV11-2 and TRBJ2-7 provide the parts outside the CDR3, is EAGVAQSPRYKIIEKRQSVAFWCNPISGHATLYWYQQILGQGPKLLIQFQNNGVVDDSQLPKDRFSAERLKGVDSTLKIQPAKLEDSAVYLCASSLDRARTSGLSSYEQYFGPGTRLTVT.